Following are 15 T cell receptor beta chains from one sample sequenced in a study of T cell changes during pregnancy in multiple sclerosis. The assay was immunoSEQ multiplex PCR, and TCRdb's table has in-frame clones only and misses some. Of about 38,000 clones listed, about 92% are singletons. This material consisted of CD8+ T cells from peripheral blood mononuclear cells, taken in the third trimester of pregnancy. The receptors come from a female donor with multiple sclerosis, enrolled in a pregnancy study.

This clone was recorded once. The chain couples TRBV30 to TRBJ2-1; TRBD2 matches at 10 bases. Germline CDR1 GTSNPN, CDR2 SVGIG (reference sequence). The CDR3 is 15 amino acids. After removal of 1 base from V and 7 bases from J, the junction contained 7 bases not matched to a gene. The DNA of the CDR3 is TGTGCCTGGAGTGCCTATCTAGCGGGAGAAAATGAGCAGTTCTTC. Protein: CAWSAYLAGENEQFF.

This rearrangement joins TRBV9 to TRBJ1-4, with 8 nucleotides matching TRBD1. Germline V lookup: CDR1 SGDLS, CDR2 YYNGEE. The CDR3 contains 15 residues. J lost 8 bases, V lost 3 bases, and 9 bases had no gene match. The DNA of the CDR3 is TGTGCCAGCAGCGGATATGGACAGGGTCGGGAAAAACTGTTTTTT. It codes for CASSGYGQGREKLFF.

This clone came up a few times. The chain uses TRBV6-4 and TRBJ2-1, with 8 bases fitting TRBD1. This CDR3 contains 14 residues. Germline trimming cut 6 bases from V and 6 bases from J; bases unmatched to any gene: 7. Germline CDR1 MRHNA, CDR2 SNTAGT. CDR3 protein: CASSRDRSINEQFF. The CDR3 coding sequence is TGTGCCAGCAGCCGGGACAGGTCAATCAATGAGCAGTTCTTC.

This clone was picked up one time. At one end, the junction sequence differs from germline, possibly due to a read error. The chain links TRBV7-7 to TRBJ2-7; D is uncertain. Per germline, CDR1 SSHAT and CDR2 FNYEAQ (reference sequence). This CDR3 has 13 residues. The CDR3 DNA sequence: TGTGCTAGCAGCCCCGCCCAAGGAGCCGAGCAGTACTTC. It yields the protein CASSPAQGAEQYF.

The V call is TRBV4-3, the J call TRBJ2-3, with a tentative D call TRBD2 (6 bases). The V end was cut by 0 bases, the J end by 3 bases, with 16 bases between. Germline V gene data show CDR1 as LGHNA and CDR2 as YSLEER. This CDR3 contains 17 residues. CDR3: CASSQDLGGIQTDTQYF. As DNA, the CDR3 is TGCGCCAGCAGCCAAGATCTCGGGGGAATTCAGACAGATACGCAGTATTTT.

The J gene is TRBJ2-1, the V gene TRBV15, with 7 bases aligning to TRBD1. The CDR3 is made up of 17 amino acids. CDR1 LNHNV and CDR2 YYDKDF come from the germline V gene (reference sequence). V gave up 3 bases and J gave up 7 bases; unmatched junction bases: 15. The CDR3 nucleotides read TGTGCCACCAGCAGGGCTTCGGGACAGCTAATGGGTAATGAGCAGTTCTTC. Translated: CATSRASGQLMGNEQFF.

The chain couples TRBV27 to TRBJ2-3; 8 nucleotides line up with TRBD2. The V gene end was trimmed by 5 bases and the J gene end by 2 bases; junction bases not matched to a gene: 9. Germline-derived CDR1 and CDR2 are MNHEY and SMNVEV (reference sequence). CDR3 length: 16 amino acids. The CDR3 DNA follows: TGTGCCAGCAGTGCAAATTTAGCGGGATCCACAGATACGCAGTATTTT. Its translation is CASSANLAGSTDTQYF.

The chain joins TRBV7-9 to TRBJ2-5, with 8 nucleotides matching TRBD1. This CDR3 is built from 16 residues. Germline CDR1 and CDR2: SEHNR and FQNEAQ (reference sequence). V shed 11 bases and J 5 bases; nucleotides not matched to a gene: 19. CDR3 protein: CAALDREVRFGETQYF. For the CDR3, the DNA is TGTGCCGCCTTGGACAGGGAAGTAAGGTTTGGGGAGACCCAGTACTTC.

The rearrangement joins TRBV7-3 to TRBJ2-3; 12 bases map to TRBD2. Germline V CDR1 and CDR2: SGHTA, FQGTGA. V shed 5 bases, J shed 5 bases, and the junction held 2 bases outside the gene matches. CDR3 length equals 14 residues. DNA of the CDR3: TGTGCCAGCAGCACGGGACTAGCGGGAGATACGCAGTATTTT. Amino acid sequence: CASSTGLAGDTQYF.

The chain recombines TRBV5-1 with TRBJ1-1; D gene ambiguous. From germline, CDR1 is SGHRS and CDR2 YFSETQ. Trimming took 1 base from V and 1 from J, leaving 11 bases between them. CDR3 size: 15 residues. CDR3: CASSLSVGGNTEAFF. In DNA, the CDR3 is TGCGCCAGCAGCTTGAGTGTAGGCGGGAACACTGAAGCTTTCTTT.

This chain connects TRBV27 to TRBJ1-5; no clear D. V shed 1 base and J shed 4 bases, with 8 bases lying between them. CDR3 length: 14 amino acids. The V gene's germline CDR1 is MNHEY and CDR2 SMNVEV (reference sequence). The DNA for the CDR3 is TGTGCCAGCAGTTTATTCGGCGGGAATCAGCCCCAGCATTTT. This encodes CASSLFGGNQPQHF.

The chain recombines TRBV15 with TRBJ2-7; TRBD2 is a possible D gene (5 bases). Trimming pared 3 bases from V and 6 bases from J, leaving 9 bases between. Germline V gives CDR1 LNHNV, CDR2 YYDKDF (reference sequence). This CDR3 contains 12 residues. The CDR3 coding sequence is TGTGCCACCAGCAGGGGAGTCGGCGAGCAGTACTTC. Translated: CATSRGVGEQYF.

The rearrangement joins TRBV4-2 to TRBJ1-1; D ambiguous. The CDR3 is 16 amino acids. Germline loops: CDR1 LGHNA, CDR2 YNFKEQ. V was pared by 0 bases and J by 5 bases, with 16 bases between. The CDR3 region has the DNA TGTGCCAGCAGCCAAGATGTCGCCTCGGGCGGGACTGAAGCTTTCTTT. It is translated as CASSQDVASGGTEAFF.

The chain carries TRBV7-2 and TRBJ2-3; D is perhaps TRBD2 (6 bases). Deletions cut 1 base from V and 0 bases from J, with 11 bases between. The CDR3 consists of 16 residues. Germline V gene data show CDR1 as SGHTA and CDR2 as FQGNSA. CDR3 bases: TGTGCCAGCAGCTTAGTTCCGCGGGGCAGCACAGATACGCAGTATTTT. This encodes CASSLVPRGSTDTQYF.

This clone was seen only once. This sequence joins TRBV19 and TRBJ2-7; 9 bases fit TRBD1. The germline V gene has CDR1 LNHDA and CDR2 SQIVND (reference sequence). The J segment lost 3 bases and the V segment lost 3 bases, leaving 6 bases of the junction unmatched. The CDR3 consists of 15 residues. The CDR3 sequence: CASSIGTGRVYEQYF. CDR3 nucleotides: TGTGCCAGTAGTATTGGGACAGGGCGGGTCTACGAGCAGTACTTC.